The 20 T cell receptor beta chains below were found in one sample sequenced in a study of PD-L1 blockade in urothelial cancer. Only in-frame clones appear in the TCRdb table, and some are missing; sequencing was by immunoSEQ multiplex PCR. Of about 32,000 clones listed, around 86% are singletons. The starting material was PBMCs, obtained around atezolizumab (anti-PD-L1) treatment. Receptors originate from a man aged 45 to 65 with urothelial cancer.

The chain combines TRBV18 with TRBJ1-2; D is ambiguous. V shed 5 bases and J shed 4 bases, with 20 bases lying between them. The CDR3 consists of 16 residues. The germline V gene encodes CDR1 KGHSH and CDR2 LQKENI. CDR3 protein: CASSTVPLHRSYGYTF. In nucleotides, the CDR3 is TGTGCCAGCTCAACGGTGCCGCTACACAGAAGCTATGGCTACACCTTC. The full variable domain, in which reference TRBV18 and TRBJ1-2 provide the parts outside the CDR3, is NAGVMQNPRHLVRRRGQEARLRCSPMKGHSHVYWYRQLPEEGLKFMVYLQKENIIDESGMPKERFSAEFPKEGPSILRIQQVVRGDSAAYFCASSTVPLHRSYGYTFGSGTRLTVV.

The gene calls are TRBV2 and TRBJ2-7, with 7 bases lining up with TRBD2. Germline V gene lookup returns CDR1 SNHLY and CDR2 FYNNEI. The CDR3 has 14 residues. V was pared by 6 bases and J by 3 bases, with 8 bases of the junction left unmatched. The CDR3 is CASRTRDYNYEQYF. CDR3 coding DNA: TGTGCCAGCAGGACCCGGGACTATAACTACGAGCAGTACTTC.

The gene calls are TRBV11-3 and TRBJ2-3, with TRBD2 matching 9 bases. V shed 5 bases and J 3 bases; nucleotides not matched to a gene: 6. Germline loops: CDR1 SGHNT, CDR2 YENEEA. The CDR3 contains 15 residues. CDR3 region: CASSPSGGRTDTQYF. In DNA, the CDR3 is TGTGCCAGCAGCCCCAGCGGGGGGCGGACAGATACGCAGTATTTT.

The rearrangement links TRBV6-5 to TRBJ2-3, with 8 positions matching TRBD1. This CDR3 has 10 amino acids. Germline CDR1 reads MNHEY; CDR2 reads SVGAGI. With 6 bases clipped from V and 13 bases from J, the junction kept 3 bases outside the gene matches. The CDR3 protein is CASRDRVEYF. The CDR3 DNA reads as TGTGCCAGCAGGGACAGGGTGGAGTATTTT.

The V and J genes are TRBV5-6 and TRBJ2-2; 11 bases are shared with TRBD1. Germline loops: CDR1 SGHDT, CDR2 YYEEEE. The CDR3 is made up of 17 amino acids. V lost 3 bases to trimming and J lost 6 bases; unmatched junction nucleotides: 10. The CDR3 region is CASSSRDRGELAGELFF. The CDR3 nucleotides are TGTGCCAGCAGCTCCCGGGACAGGGGGGAGTTAGCCGGGGAGCTGTTTTTT.

This chain links TRBV19 with TRBJ2-1; tentatively, D is TRBD2 (6 bases). This CDR3 comprises 14 residues. The germline V gene has CDR1 LNHDA and CDR2 SQIVND (reference sequence). V was cut by 6 bases and J by 0 bases, with 9 bases left in between. This CDR3 is CASSLALSYNEQFF. For the CDR3, the DNA is TGTGCCAGTAGCCTAGCGCTCTCCTACAATGAGCAGTTCTTC.

With regard to this clone: In the same sample, other DNA sequences code for this CDR3. This chain joins TRBV5-1 and TRBJ2-5; TRBD2 might be the D (6 bases). The germline V gene has CDR1 SGHRS and CDR2 YFSETQ. The CDR3 has 14 residues. Between the trimmed V and J ends, which lost 0 bases and 2 bases, there was a span of 8 bases. The DNA for the CDR3 is TGCGCCAGCAGCTTGGGCGGGGTACAAGAGACCCAGTACTTC. It is translated as CASSLGGVQETQYF.

This clone was seen once. The V call is TRBV6-1, the J call TRBJ2-7; 7 bases align to TRBD1. The CDR3 spans 14 residues. Losses at the gene ends were 7 bases for V and 0 bases for J; bases not matched to a gene: 6. Germline values: CDR1 MNHNS, CDR2 SASEGT. In DNA, the CDR3 is TGTGCCAGCATAACCGGGACAGACTCCTACGAGCAGTACTTC. Translated: CASITGTDSYEQYF.

V gene TRBV4-3 combines with J gene TRBJ2-7; 8 bases fit TRBD1. V dropped 2 bases and J dropped 0; count of bases not matched to a gene: 3. This CDR3 is 15 amino acids long. Per the germline V gene, CDR1 is LGHNA and CDR2 is YSLEER. In DNA form, the CDR3 reads TGCGCCAGCAGCCAACTACAGGGGGGCTCCTACGAGCAGTACTTC. As protein: CASSQLQGGSYEQYF.

V is TRBV30 and J is TRBJ2-3, with 8 bases aligning to TRBD2. The junction had 5 bases not matched to a gene; V was cut back by 3 bases and J by 3 bases. CDR1 and CDR2 (germline): GTSNPN, SVGIG (reference sequence). The CDR3 length is 14 residues. CDR3 coding DNA: TGTGCCTGGAGGGGGACTAGGAGGACAGATACGCAGTATTTT. This gives the protein CAWRGTRRTDTQYF.

This chain joins TRBV5-4 and TRBJ2-1; D not resolved. Trimming left V 10 bases short and J 0 bases short, with 11 bases between. Germline CDR1 SGHNT, CDR2 YYREEE (reference sequence). The CDR3 covers 13 residues. CDR3 sequence: CAFPVSSYNEQFF. In nucleotides, the CDR3 is TGTGCCTTTCCGGTGAGCTCCTACAATGAGCAGTTCTTC.

This sequence joins TRBV15 and TRBJ2-3; the match to TRBD2 covers 7 bases. The CDR3 runs 17 residues. Germline V CDR1 and CDR2: LNHNV, YYDKDF (reference sequence). The V gene end was trimmed by 2 bases and the J gene end by 3 bases; junction bases not matched to a gene: 11. CDR3 DNA sequence: TGTGCCACCAGCAGACACCTCGGCGGGAGTTGGACAGATACGCAGTATTTT. Translated: CATSRHLGGSWTDTQYF. Together with reference TRBV15 and TRBJ2-3, the CDR3 gives the full variable domain: DAMVIQNPRYQVTQFGKPVTLSCSQTLNHNVMYWYQQKSSQAPKLLFHYYDKDFNNEADTPDNFQSRRPNTSFCFLDIRSPGLGDTAMYLCATSRHLGGSWTDTQYFGPGTRLTVL.

The rearrangement links TRBV7-9 to TRBJ2-7; D call uncertain. Trimming removed 1 base at V and 3 bases at J, with 13 bases between. CDR1 is SEHNR and CDR2 is FQNEAQ in the germline V gene (reference sequence). This CDR3 has 15 amino acids. The CDR3 spells CASSLVSGGHYEQYF. The CDR3 bases are TGTGCCAGCAGCTTAGTATCAGGTGGCCACTACGAGCAGTACTTC.

This rearrangement joins TRBV15 to TRBJ2-4; 8 bases map to TRBD2. Germline V gene lookup returns CDR1 LNHNV and CDR2 YYDKDF (reference sequence). V lost 3 bases, J lost 8 bases, and 12 bases stayed unmatched. The CDR3 has 16 amino acids. The CDR3 sequence is CATSRARAGEGYIQYF. CDR3 DNA sequence: TGTGCCACCAGCAGGGCACGAGCGGGAGAGGGGTACATTCAGTACTTC.

A note on this clone: The junction differs from germline at one of its ends, possibly a read error. The sample carries other DNA sequences with the same CDR3. V and J are TRBV25-1 and TRBJ2-7, with 10 nucleotides matching TRBD2. In germline, CDR1 is MGHDK, CDR2 SYGVNS. The CDR3 runs 15 residues. The CDR3 spells CASSRLAGASYEQYF. CDR3 DNA sequence: TGTGCCAGCAGTCGACTAGCGGGCGCCTCCTACGAGCAGTATTTC.

The rearrangement joins TRBV7-2 to TRBJ2-3, with 9 bases fitting TRBD2. The CDR3 spans 15 residues. V was pared by 5 bases and J by 5 bases, with 8 bases of the junction left unmatched. The germline V gene has CDR1 SGHTA and CDR2 FQGNSA. CDR3 DNA sequence: TGTGCCAGCAGCCCAGCGGGGGGTTCAGGAGATACGCAGTATTTT. This sequence encodes CASSPAGGSGDTQYF.

The chain is built from TRBV6-5 and TRBJ1-1; no firm D call. The germline CDR1 and CDR2 sequences are MNHEY and SVGAGI. The CDR3 runs to 12 residues. The V gene lost 5 bases and the J gene lost 2 bases, with 6 bases spanning the gap. This chain's CDR3 is CASSRLNTEAFF. The CDR3 DNA sequence: TGTGCCAGCAGTCGACTTAACACTGAAGCTTTCTTT.

V and J are TRBV5-1 and TRBJ1-1; no firm D call. In germline, CDR1 is SGHRS, CDR2 YFSETQ. V was shortened by 0 bases and J by 5 bases, with 17 bases between the two germline ends. This CDR3 is built from 16 residues. Written as DNA, the CDR3 is TGCGCCAGCAGCTTGGGAGGGCACGGGGTCGGTACTGAAGCTTTCTTT. It yields the protein CASSLGGHGVGTEAFF.

The chain is built from TRBV10-1 and TRBJ2-2, with 10 positions matching TRBD2. The CDR3 consists of 18 residues. V shed 0 bases and J 2 bases; nucleotides not matched to a gene: 6. In germline, CDR1 is WNHNN, CDR2 SYGVQD (reference sequence). The CDR3 nucleotides are TGCGCCAGCAGTGAGTCGGGGCTAGCGGGAGCCAACACCGGGGAGCTGTTTTTT. The encoded protein is CASSESGLAGANTGELFF.

This chain joins TRBV5-6 and TRBJ1-5, with 10 bases fitting TRBD1. The V gene's germline CDR1 is SGHDT and CDR2 YYEEEE. The CDR3 is 16 residues long. After removal of 1 base from V and 5 bases from J, the junction contained 6 bases not matched to a gene. The CDR3 loop is CASSLSGTGVYQPQHF. In DNA, the CDR3 is TGTGCCAGCAGCTTGTCGGGGACAGGGGTTTATCAGCCCCAGCATTTT.